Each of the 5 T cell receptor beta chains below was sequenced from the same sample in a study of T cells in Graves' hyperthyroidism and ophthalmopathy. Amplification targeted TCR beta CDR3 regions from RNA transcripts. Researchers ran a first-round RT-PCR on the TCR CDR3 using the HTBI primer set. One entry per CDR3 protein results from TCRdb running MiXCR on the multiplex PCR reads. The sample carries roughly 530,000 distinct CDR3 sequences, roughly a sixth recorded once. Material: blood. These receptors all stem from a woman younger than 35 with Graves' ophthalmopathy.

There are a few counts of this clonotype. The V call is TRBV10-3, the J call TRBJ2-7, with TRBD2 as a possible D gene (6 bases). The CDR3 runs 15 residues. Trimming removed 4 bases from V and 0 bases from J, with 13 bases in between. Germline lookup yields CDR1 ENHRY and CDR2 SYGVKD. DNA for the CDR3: TGTGCCATCAGTGCGGGGACTTCCGGCTCCTACGAGCAGTACTTC. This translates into CAISAGTSGSYEQYF.

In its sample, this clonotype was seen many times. Here the CDR3 reads CASSFETGGRVTDTQYF. The CDR3 coding sequence is TGTGCCAGCAGCTTTGAGACAGGGGGTCGGGTCACAGATACGCAGTATTTT. The chain uses TRBV7-2 and TRBJ2-3; 9 bases fit TRBD1. The germline gives CDR1 SGHTA, CDR2 FQGNSA. V lost 3 bases to trimming and J lost 2 bases; unmatched junction nucleotides: 9. The CDR3 has 17 residues.

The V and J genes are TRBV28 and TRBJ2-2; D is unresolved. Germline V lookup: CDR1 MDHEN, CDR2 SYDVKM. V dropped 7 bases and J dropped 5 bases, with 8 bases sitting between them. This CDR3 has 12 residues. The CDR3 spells CASTRRTGELFF. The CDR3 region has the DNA TGTGCCAGCACTAGGCGGACCGGGGAGCTGTTTTTT.

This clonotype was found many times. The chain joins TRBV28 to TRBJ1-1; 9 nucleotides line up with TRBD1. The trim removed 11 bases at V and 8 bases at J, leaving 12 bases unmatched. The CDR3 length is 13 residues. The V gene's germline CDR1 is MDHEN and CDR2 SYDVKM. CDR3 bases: TGTGCCGGAAGCTACAGGGGGCGTTCGGAAGCTTTCTTT. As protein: CAGSYRGRSEAFF.

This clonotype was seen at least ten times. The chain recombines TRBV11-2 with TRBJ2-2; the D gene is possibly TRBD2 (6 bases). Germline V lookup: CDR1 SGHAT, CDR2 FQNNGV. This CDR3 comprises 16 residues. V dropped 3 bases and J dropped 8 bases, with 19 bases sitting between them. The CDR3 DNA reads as TGTGCCAGCAGCTTGGACTGGAGGGAGACGGCGGGGGAGCTGTTTTTT. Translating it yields CASSLDWRETAGELFF.